The TCR beta chain under discussion was sequenced for a study of blood T cell repertoires in COVID-19. Clones were sequenced by immunoSEQ multiplex PCR, and TCRdb holds only the in-frame ones, with some missing. The sample lists tens of thousands of clones, more than 75% occurring once. The germline CDR1 and CDR2 sequences are MDHEN and SYDVKM. This CDR3 spans 14 amino acids. The V end was cut by 6 bases, the J end by 3 bases, with 14 bases between. The clonotype comes from a woman aged 60-75 years with acute or convalescent COVID-19. Sequenced input: peripheral blood. The V call is TRBV28, the J call TRBJ2-5; the D gene is possibly TRBD2 (6 bases). The DNA of the CDR3 is TGTGCCAGCAGGTCTGCGGGACCCAAAGAGACCCAGTACTTC. Translation: CASRSAGPKETQYF.